This TCR beta chain stems from a study of blood T cells in healthy people across ages. Each donor supplied 7.5 to 10 milliliters of peripheral blood. The second PCR ran roughly 6 to 11 cycles with a sample-barcoded 5' primer and J-beta primers. The authors tagged each cDNA molecule using a template-switch adaptor with 12 random nucleotides. TCRdb reprocessed the 5' RACE reads with MiXCR, giving one entry per CDR3 protein. This sample has around 990,000 distinct CDR3 sequences, with 35% to 40% found just once. This clonotype appeared a single time. The sample consisted of blood. The clonotype originates from a man younger than 30 in good health.

CDR3 sequence: CASSLGLAGVTGELFF. The CDR3 DNA reads as TGTGCCAGCAGTTTAGGACTAGCGGGGGTTACCGGGGAGCTGTTTTTT. J is TRBJ2-2 and V is TRBV12-3 or TRBV12-4; 12 nucleotides line up with TRBD2. V trimming: 1 base; J trimming: 5 bases; junction bases outside the gene matches: 2. The CDR3 is 16 residues long.